This T cell receptor beta chain stems from a study of shared clonotypes between healthy human individuals. Per germline, CDR1 SGHTS and CDR2 YDEGEE. The CDR3 runs 14 residues. With 4 bases removed from V and 2 bases from J, the gap between germline ends came to 13 bases. Method: immunoSEQ multiplex PCR; TCRdb's copy keeps in-frame clones and lacks some. The sample includes some 2 million clones, 85% to 95% of them seen just once. Broader study findings: A handful of donors held about 5% of naive CD4 clonotypes in common.

A remark on this clone: Its target is unknown.

The material sequenced was naive CD4+ T cells sorted from blood. Subset meaning: CD45RA+ positively selected. This sequence joins TRBV5-8 and TRBJ2-7, with D perhaps TRBD1 or TRBD2 (5 bases each). This receptor was identified in a man younger than 35 in good health. Written as DNA, the CDR3 is TGTGCCAGCAGCCGGGGACCGGGTCCCTACGAGCAGTACTTC. This codes for CASSRGPGPYEQYF.